These 8 T cell receptor beta chains share one sample of origin, sequenced in a study of T cells in women clearing cervical HPV infection. Repertoires were generated with immunoSEQ multiplex PCR, while TCRdb's copy carries only in-frame clones and drops some. This repertoire includes about 32,000 clones. Sequencing was carried out using blood buffy coat. These receptors all stem from a woman aged 18-70 years with a cervical HPV16 infection that either progressed to CIN3+ or cleared (not recorded which).

Of note for this clone: The CDR3 extends 3 residues past the end of the read, so its final part is completed from the germline J gene. J is TRBJ1-1 and V is TRBV19; D is unclear. Germline V gene data show CDR1 as LNHDA and CDR2 as SQIVND (reference sequence). The CDR3 contains 14 residues. CDR3 in amino acids: CASSDWTSGNEAFF. Partial CDR3 DNA: TGTGCCAGTAGCGATTGGACTAGCGGAAATGAG.

As concerns this clone: The CDR3 end is not reached by the read, which stops 3 residues before it; the germline J gene fills it in. This rearrangement joins TRBV5-1 to TRBJ2-2, with TRBD1 identical over 7 bases. V lost 5 bases to trimming and J lost 5 bases; unmatched junction nucleotides: 6. Germline V gene data show CDR1 as SGHRS and CDR2 as YFSETQ. This CDR3 is built from 14 residues. The DNA read from the CDR3 is TGCGCCAGCAGACCTGACAGGGATACCGGGGAG. Residues: CASRPDRDTGE. The full CDR3 reads CASRPDRDTGELFF.

Turning to this clone: The missing CDR3 end, 3 residues past where the read stops, is filled in from the germline J gene. The chain employs TRBV20-1 and TRBJ2-7; TRBD1 agrees at 7 bases. The CDR3 sequence is 14 residues long. The germline CDR1 and CDR2 sequences are DFQATT and SNEGSKA (reference sequence). V lost 5 bases to trimming and J lost 1 base; unmatched junction nucleotides: 8. The CDR3 here is CSAEDRTSSYEQYF. Incomplete CDR3 DNA: TGCAGTGCTGAGGACAGGACCAGTTCCTACGAG.

As to this clone: The read gets to within 3 residues of the CDR3 end, and the germline J gene fills in the rest. The J gene is TRBJ1-2, the V gene TRBV5-1; tentatively, D is TRBD1 (5 bases). The CDR3 extends over 15 amino acids. Germline CDR1 is SGHRS and CDR2 is YFSETQ. CDR3 bases read: TGCGCCAGCAGCTTGGAGGCGGCAGGCCCAGGGGGC. It specifies CASSLEAAGPGG. The whole CDR3 reads CASSLEAAGPGGYTF.

Turning to this clone: The CDR3 goes on 3 residues after the read ends, and that part is filled in from the germline J gene. V is TRBV18 and J is TRBJ1-5; perhaps TRBD1 as D (5 bases). Germline V gene data show CDR1 as KGHSH and CDR2 as LQKENI. The CDR3 length is 13 residues. Here the CDR3 reads CASSPPMTDPQHF. The DNA read from the CDR3 is TGTGCCAGCTCACCACCGATGACAGATCCC.

With regard to this clone: The CDR3 extends 3 residues past the end of the read, so its final part is completed from the germline J gene. The chain recombines TRBV14 with TRBJ1-4; D perhaps matches TRBD1 (6 bases). Per germline, CDR1 SGHDN and CDR2 FVKESK. The CDR3 runs to 20 residues. The CDR3 DNA, read in part, is TGTGCCAGCAGCCCCCTGCCAAAGCCGGGACACAACTCTGGGGCCAACGTA. It encodes CASSPLPKPGHNSGANV. The entire CDR3 is CASSPLPKPGHNSGANVLFF.

For this clone: The read gets to within 3 residues of the CDR3 end, and the germline J gene fills in the rest. The rearrangement joins TRBV11-2 to TRBJ2-1; 7 nucleotides agree with TRBD2. The CDR3 sequence is 14 residues long. V lost 2 bases, J lost 6 bases, and 4 bases stayed unmatched. Germline CDR1 SGHAT, CDR2 FQNNGV. The CDR3 is CASSLRGGPNEQFF. CDR3 DNA, as far as it was read: TGTGCCAGCAGCTTAAGGGGAGGGCCCAATGAG.

For this clone: The CDR3 end lies 3 residues beyond the end of the read and is filled in from the germline J gene. The V gene is TRBV2, the J gene TRBJ1-4; D is unresolved. V dropped 4 bases and J dropped 10 bases, with 10 bases sitting between them. The CDR3 contains 12 residues. CDR1 is SNHLY and CDR2 is FYNNEI in the germline V gene. The CDR3 loop reads CASSVTRVKLFF. Incomplete CDR3 DNA: TGTGCCAGCAGTGTAACAAGAGTAAAA. The full variable domain, in which reference TRBV2 and TRBJ1-4 provide the parts outside the CDR3, is EPEVTQTPSHQVTQMGQEVILRCVPISNHLYFYWYRQILGQKVEFLVSFYNNEISEKSEIFDDQFSVERPDGSNFTLKIRSTKLEDSAMYFCASSVTRVKLFFGSGTQLSVL.